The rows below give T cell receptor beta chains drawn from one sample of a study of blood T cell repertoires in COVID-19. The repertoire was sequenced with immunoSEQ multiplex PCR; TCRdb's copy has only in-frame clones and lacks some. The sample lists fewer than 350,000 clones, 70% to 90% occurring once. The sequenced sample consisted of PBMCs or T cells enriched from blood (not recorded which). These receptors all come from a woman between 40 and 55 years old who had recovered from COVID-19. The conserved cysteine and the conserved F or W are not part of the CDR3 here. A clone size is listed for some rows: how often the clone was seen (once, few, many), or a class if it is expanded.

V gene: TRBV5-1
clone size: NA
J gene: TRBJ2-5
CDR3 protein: ASSPRGQETQY

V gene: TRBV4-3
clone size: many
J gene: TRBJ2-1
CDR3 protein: ASSQDREGYNEQF

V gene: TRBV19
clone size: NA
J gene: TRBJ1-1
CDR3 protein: ASTGGYRSEAF

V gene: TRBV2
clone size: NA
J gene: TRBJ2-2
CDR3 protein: ASQGQGGGELF

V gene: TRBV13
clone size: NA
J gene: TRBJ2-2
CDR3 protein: ASSPGLAGAGELF

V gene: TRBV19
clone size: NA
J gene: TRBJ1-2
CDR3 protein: ASSTRALNYGYT

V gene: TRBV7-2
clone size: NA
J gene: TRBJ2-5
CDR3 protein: ASSLALSQETQY

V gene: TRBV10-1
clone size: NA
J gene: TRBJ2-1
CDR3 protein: ASSESWGEQF

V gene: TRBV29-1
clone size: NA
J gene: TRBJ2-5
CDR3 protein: SRGTDRETQY

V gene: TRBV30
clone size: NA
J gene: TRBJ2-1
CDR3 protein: AWDRDRYNEQF

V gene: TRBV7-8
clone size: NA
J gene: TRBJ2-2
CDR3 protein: ASRTSGRPGELF

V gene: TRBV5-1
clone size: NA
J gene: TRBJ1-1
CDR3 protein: ASSSYRGDTEAF

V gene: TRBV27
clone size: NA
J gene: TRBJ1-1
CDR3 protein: ASSLYSLNTEAF

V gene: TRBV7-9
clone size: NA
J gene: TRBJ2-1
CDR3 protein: ASSYGTSGPNEQF

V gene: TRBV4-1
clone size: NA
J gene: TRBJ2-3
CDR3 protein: ASSQELAGVNTQY

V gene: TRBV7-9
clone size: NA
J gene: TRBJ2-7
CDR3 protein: ASSFGLLAGGEVLYEQY

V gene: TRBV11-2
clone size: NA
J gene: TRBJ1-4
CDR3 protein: ASSAGVRGEKLF

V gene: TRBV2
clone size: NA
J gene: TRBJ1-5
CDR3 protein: ASSEIRGGQPQH

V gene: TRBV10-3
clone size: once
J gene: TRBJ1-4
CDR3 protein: AISRQGALTNEKLF

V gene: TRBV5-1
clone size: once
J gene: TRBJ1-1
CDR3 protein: ASSFQGMNTEAF

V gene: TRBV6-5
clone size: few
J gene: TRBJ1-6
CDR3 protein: ASSRPGSDSPLH

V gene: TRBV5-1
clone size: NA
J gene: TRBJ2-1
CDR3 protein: ASSFPETSGLVGYNEQF

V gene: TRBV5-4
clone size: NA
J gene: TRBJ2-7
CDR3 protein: ASSSTAGGPREQY

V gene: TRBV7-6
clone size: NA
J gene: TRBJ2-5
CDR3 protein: ASSPRQGASETQY

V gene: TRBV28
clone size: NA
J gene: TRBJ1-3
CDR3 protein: ASLQGQGNTIY

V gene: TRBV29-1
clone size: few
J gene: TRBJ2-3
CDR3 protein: SVRQLSDTQY

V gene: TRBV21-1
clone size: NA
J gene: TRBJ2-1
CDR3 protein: ASGVRGKDEQF

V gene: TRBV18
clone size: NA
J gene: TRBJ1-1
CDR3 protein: ASSPLRGSTEAF

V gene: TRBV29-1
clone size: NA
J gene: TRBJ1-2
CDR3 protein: SVVARGNNYGYT

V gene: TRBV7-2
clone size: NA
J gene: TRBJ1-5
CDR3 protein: ASSLYRAGNQPQH

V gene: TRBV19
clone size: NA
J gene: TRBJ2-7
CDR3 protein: ASSTQGGVEQY

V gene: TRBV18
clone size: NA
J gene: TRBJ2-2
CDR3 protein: ASSPGRGNTGELF

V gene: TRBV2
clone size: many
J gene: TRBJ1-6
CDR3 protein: ASSERGTELYNSPLH

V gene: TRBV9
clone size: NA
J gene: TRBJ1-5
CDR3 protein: ASSTGQGTEPQH

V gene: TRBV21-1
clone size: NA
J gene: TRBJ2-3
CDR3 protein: ASSLSGQLSTSTDTQY

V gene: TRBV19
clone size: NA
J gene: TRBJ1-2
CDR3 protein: ASSIPDSYGYT

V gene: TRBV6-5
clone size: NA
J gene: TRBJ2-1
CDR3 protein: ASSYGSGRGNEQF

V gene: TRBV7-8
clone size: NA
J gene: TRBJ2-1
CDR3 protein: ASYRDDNEQF

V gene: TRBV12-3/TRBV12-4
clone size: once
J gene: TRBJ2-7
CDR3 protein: ASSRLAGTEQY

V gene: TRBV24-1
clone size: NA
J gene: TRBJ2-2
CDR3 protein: ATSDLGGTGELF

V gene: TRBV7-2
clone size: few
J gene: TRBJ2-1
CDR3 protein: ASKTPGSNNEQF

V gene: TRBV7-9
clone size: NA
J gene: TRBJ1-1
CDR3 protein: ASSASVLSEAF

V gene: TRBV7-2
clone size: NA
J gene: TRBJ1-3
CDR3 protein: ASSRPGSGNTIY